This TCR beta chain was obtained from a study of T cell responses to AZD1222 COVID-19 vaccine. At the level of the study: The study pooled second doses at about 4 or about 12 weeks. Study-wide results and limits: Donors were chiefly white British, with a greater number of females, and clonal diversity was perhaps underestimated. Baseline serostatus was positive in only six AZD1222 recipients.

Germline loops: CDR1 SGHAT, CDR2 FQNNGV. V was clipped by 0 bases and J by 10 bases, with 7 bases between them. This CDR3 has 13 amino acids. Details on this clone: Its antigen is unidentified.

The protocol was immunoSEQ multiplex PCR, while the TCRdb copy is restricted to in-frame clones and leaves out a portion. The sample lists 95,000 to 100,000 clones, 85% to 90% seen once, with 1.2% to 1.5% in the top ten. V and J are TRBV11-2 and TRBJ1-6, with a possible D match to TRBD1 (6 bases). The clonotype originates from an adult in good health. The sequences come from peripheral blood, collected on day 0 of AZD1222 vaccination. The CDR3 loop reads CASSLEGGSPLHF. CDR3 sequence (DNA): TGTGCCAGCAGCTTAGAAGGGGGATCACCCCTCCACTTT.